The 7 T cell receptor beta chains below come from one sample, sequenced in a study of neoadjuvant anti-PD-1 for oral cavity cancer. Sequencing used immunoSEQ multiplex PCR; TCRdb keeps in-frame clones, though not all of them. The repertoire holds roughly 14,000 clones, roughly 70% seen once, with 2% to 2.5% in the top ten. The sequencing here drew on PBMCs, taken before nivolumab (anti-PD-1) treatment. Source of these receptors: a person aged 40 to 85 with oral cavity squamous cell carcinoma.

The chain couples TRBV19 to TRBJ2-3; a possible D gene is TRBD2 (6 bases). The CDR3 contains 15 residues. Trimming cost V 5 bases and J 3 bases, with 15 bases left between them. Germline V CDR1 and CDR2: LNHDA, SQIVND (reference sequence). DNA of the CDR3: TGTGCCAGTAGTGCACTCGGCGGGACGACAGATACGCAGTATTTT. Residues: CASSALGGTTDTQYF.

V and J are TRBV7-2 and TRBJ2-2, with 9 bases identical to TRBD1. The length of the CDR3 is 18 residues. Germline loops: CDR1 SGHTA, CDR2 FQGNSA. V lost 5 bases and J lost 5; bases outside the gene matches: 15. This chain's CDR3 is CASSPARRDRAKTGELFF. CDR3 coding DNA: TGTGCCAGCAGCCCGGCCCGTCGGGACAGGGCAAAAACCGGGGAGCTGTTTTTT.

V and J are TRBV5-5 and TRBJ1-6; D is perhaps TRBD1 (6 bases). The V gene lost 5 bases and the J gene lost 10 bases, with 16 bases spanning the gap. Germline values: CDR1 SGHKS, CDR2 YYEKEE (reference sequence). CDR3 length: 14 amino acids. The DNA of the CDR3 is TGTGCCAGCAGAACAGGGCCTAGGGGGTCACCCCTCCACTTT. It codes for CASRTGPRGSPLHF.

This clone was observed a few times. The V gene is TRBV5-6, the J gene TRBJ2-1; 9 bases are shared with TRBD1. The CDR3 runs to 14 residues. In germline, CDR1 is SGHDT, CDR2 YYEEEE. Germline trimming cut 3 bases from V and 3 bases from J; bases unmatched to any gene: 1. The DNA of the CDR3 is TGTGCCAGCAGCTCGGACAGGGGCTACAATGAGCAGTTCTTC. The encoded protein is CASSSDRGYNEQFF.

J is TRBJ2-3 and V is TRBV5-1; 14 nucleotides align to TRBD2. The CDR3 covers 17 residues. In germline, CDR1 is SGHRS, CDR2 YFSETQ. V lost 4 bases, J lost 5 bases, and 9 bases stayed unmatched. The CDR3 loop reads CASSPGLAGGGIDTQYF. The CDR3 bases are TGCGCCAGCAGCCCCGGACTAGCGGGAGGAGGGATAGATACGCAGTATTTT.

The rearrangement joins TRBV5-4 to TRBJ2-1, with 9 bases fitting TRBD2. Germline loops: CDR1 SGHNT, CDR2 YYREEE (reference sequence). V dropped 0 bases and J dropped 8; count of bases not matched to a gene: 6. The CDR3 runs 15 residues. For the CDR3, the DNA is TGTGCCAGCAGCTTGGGCAGACTAGCGGATTATGAGCAGTTCTTC. Amino acids: CASSLGRLADYEQFF.

V usage is TRBV14 and J usage is TRBJ2-1, with D possibly matching TRBD1 (6 bases). The V gene lost 4 bases and the J gene lost 7 bases, with 8 bases spanning the gap. From germline, CDR1 is SGHDN and CDR2 FVKESK. CDR3 size: 12 residues. Here the CDR3 DNA reads TGTGCCAGCAGCCTACAGGGAAATGAGCAGTTCTTC. Its protein is CASSLQGNEQFF.